A selection of T cell receptor beta chains follows, all from one sample in a study of T cell changes during pregnancy in multiple sclerosis. Produced via immunoSEQ multiplex PCR; TCRdb's table is partial and in-frame only. The sample lists tens of thousands of clones, 93% occurring once. The sample was peripheral blood, taken in the second trimester of pregnancy. These receptors originate from a female donor with multiple sclerosis, enrolled in a pregnancy study. The CDR3 runs from the conserved cysteine through the conserved F or W. Each record gives: V gene, clone size, J gene, D gene, CDR3 protein, CDR3 DNA. A D gene is named only where the DNA matches it firmly. Rows may omit the clone size; those that give it use once, few, many or a size class.

TRBV11-2	-	TRBJ2-7	-	CASSPENRVDEQYF	TGTGCCAGCAGCCCCGAGAACAGGGTTGACGAGCAGTACTTC
TRBV15	-	TRBJ2-3	TRBD1	CATSPRQGVQADTQYF	TGTGCCACCAGCCCTCGACAGGGGGTTCAAGCAGATACGCAGTATTTT
TRBV6-4	-	TRBJ2-2	TRBD1	CASSDGQDTGELFF	TGTGCCAGCAGTGACGGACAGGACACCGGGGAGCTGTTTTTT
TRBV7-9	-	TRBJ1-1	-	CASSLAGAGNTEAFF	TGTGCCAGCAGCTTAGCGGGGGCAGGGAACACTGAAGCTTTCTTT
TRBV5-4	-	TRBJ2-7	TRBD1	CASSLQGTGLYEQYF	TGTGCCAGCAGCTTGCAGGGGACAGGACTATACGAGCAGTACTTC
TRBV7-9	-	TRBJ2-2	TRBD2	CASSSGTSVPGELFF	TGTGCCAGCAGCTCCGGGACTAGCGTCCCCGGGGAGCTGTTTTTT
TRBV28	-	TRBJ1-4	TRBD1	CASSLPRTGVREKLFF	TGTGCCAGCAGTTTACCCCGGACAGGGGTTCGTGAAAAACTGTTTTTT
TRBV4-2	-	TRBJ1-1	-	CASSQEIPPAEGMNTEAFF	TGTGCCAGCAGCCAAGAGATTCCCCCAGCGGAGGGAATGAACACTGAAGCTTTCTTT
TRBV4-2	-	TRBJ2-3	-	CASSQGLQALTDTQYF	TGTGCCAGCAGCCAAGGTCTTCAAGCCCTCACAGATACGCAGTATTTT
TRBV13	once	TRBJ1-1	-	CASSYDQGNTEAFF	TGTGCCAGCAGCTACGACCAGGGAAACACTGAAGCTTTCTTT
TRBV6-5	-	TRBJ1-2	TRBD1	CASGSGQGGGYTF	TGTGCCAGCGGTTCTGGACAGGGGGGTGGCTACACCTTC
TRBV5-1	-	TRBJ1-2	-	CASSEAGGTYGYTF	TGCGCCAGCAGCGAAGCCGGGGGTACCTATGGCTACACCTTC
TRBV10-2	-	TRBJ2-3	TRBD2	CASRLGGAGADTQYF	TGCGCCAGCAGGCTCGGGGGGGCCGGGGCAGATACGCAGTATTTT
TRBV10-2	-	TRBJ2-7	TRBD1	CASSAGQGIHEQYF	TGCGCCAGCAGTGCCGGACAGGGAATCCACGAGCAGTACTTC
TRBV2	-	TRBJ2-2	-	CASSEGGTGELFF	TGTGCCAGCAGCGAAGGAGGCACCGGGGAGCTGTTTTTT
TRBV7-8	-	TRBJ2-3	TRBD2	CASSLKAGGDTQYF	TGTGCCAGCAGCTTAAAGGCGGGGGGAGATACGCAGTATTTT
TRBV9	once	TRBJ2-5	-	CASSVGGGETQYF	TGTGCCAGCAGCGTAGGAGGGGGTGAGACCCAGTACTTC
TRBV18	-	TRBJ1-2	-	CASSGQEEGYTF	TGTGCCAGCTCGGGACAAGAAGAAGGCTACACCTTC
TRBV7-8	-	TRBJ2-5	TRBD2	CASSLGTSPETQYF	TGTGCCAGCAGCTTAGGGACTAGCCCAGAGACCCAGTACTTC
TRBV7-7	-	TRBJ2-1	TRBD2	CASSQGLVNEQFF	TGTGCTAGCAGCCAGGGACTAGTTAATGAGCAGTTCTTC
TRBV11-2	once	TRBJ2-7	-	CASSPIQGLYYEQYF	TGTGCCAGCAGTCCCATCCAGGGCTTATACTACGAGCAGTACTTC
TRBV7-2	-	TRBJ2-7	-	CASSFSRTSSSYEQYF	TGTGCCAGCAGCTTCTCAAGGACAAGTTCCTCCTACGAGCAGTACTTC
TRBV9	-	TRBJ2-2	-	CASSSQWTNSGELFF	TGTGCCAGCAGCTCACAATGGACTAACTCCGGGGAGCTGTTTTTT
TRBV5-5	once	TRBJ2-7	-	CASSLAGQGGEQYF	TGTGCCAGCAGCTTGGCGGGCCAGGGAGGCGAGCAGTACTTC
TRBV27	-	TRBJ1-5	-	CASSLGAEYSNQPQHF	TGTGCCAGCAGTTTAGGGGCGGAATATAGCAATCAGCCCCAGCATTTT
TRBV6-5	-	TRBJ2-5	TRBD2	CASTLTSGIGETQYF	TGTGCCAGCACTTTGACTAGCGGGATAGGAGAGACCCAGTACTTC
TRBV5-1	-	TRBJ2-3	TRBD2	CASSLAGVLAGGTDTDTQYF	TGCGCCAGCAGCTTGGCCGGAGTACTAGCGGGGGGAACAGACACAGATACGCAGTATTTT
TRBV5-1	-	TRBJ2-7	-	CASSLIQGSEEQYF	TGCGCCAGCAGCTTGATACAGGGTTCGGAGGAGCAGTACTTC
TRBV27	-	TRBJ1-5	TRBD1	CASSSGTGSREPQHF	TGTGCCAGCAGTTCCGGGACAGGGAGTAGAGAGCCCCAGCATTTT
TRBV18	-	TRBJ1-1	-	CASSPQVVHTEAFF	TGTGCCAGCTCACCCCAGGTGGTCCACACTGAAGCTTTCTTT
TRBV30	-	TRBJ1-5	-	CAWSVRGRVGQPQHF	TGTGCCTGGAGTGTACGCGGCAGGGTCGGTCAGCCCCAGCATTTT
TRBV13	-	TRBJ2-7	TRBD1	CASSSPTLTGGSYEQYF	TGTGCCAGCAGCTCCCCCACTTTGACAGGGGGCTCCTACGAGCAGTACTTC
TRBV10-1	once	TRBJ2-7	TRBD2	CASSASSGTYEQYF	TGCGCCAGCAGTGCATCTAGCGGGACGTACGAGCAGTACTTC
TRBV30	-	TRBJ1-5	-	CAYEDTGNQPQHF	TGTGCCTACGAAGACACGGGCAATCAGCCCCAGCATTTT
TRBV7-9	-	TRBJ1-5	-	CASSTDSQPQHF	TGTGCCAGCAGCACCGACAGTCAGCCCCAGCATTTT
TRBV6-5	-	TRBJ1-6	-	CASSYPLTGGNSPLHF	TGTGCCAGCAGTTACCCTCTGACAGGAGGAAATTCACCCCTCCACTTT
TRBV5-4	-	TRBJ2-1	TRBD1	CASSLQDRAYNEQFF	TGTGCCAGCAGCTTGCAGGACAGGGCTTACAATGAGCAGTTCTTC
TRBV11-2	-	TRBJ2-5	TRBD2	CASSFEPDNLSGGGETQYF	TGTGCCAGCAGCTTCGAGCCCGACAACCTTAGCGGGGGCGGTGAGACCCAGTACTTC
TRBV7-9	-	TRBJ1-1	-	CASSSGDRDTEAFF	TGTGCCAGCAGCTCGGGAGACAGAGACACTGAAGCTTTCTTT
TRBV7-8	once	TRBJ1-3	TRBD1	CASSLGSVQGTPGNTIYF	TGTGCCAGCAGCTTAGGGTCTGTACAGGGGACGCCTGGAAACACCATATATTTT
TRBV20-1	-	TRBJ1-2	-	CSAVTDYGYTF	TGCAGTGCTGTTACGGACTATGGCTACACCTTC
TRBV19	-	TRBJ1-3	-	CASSISIADRSGNTIYF	TGTGCCAGTAGTATTAGCATCGCGGACAGATCTGGAAACACCATATATTTT
TRBV5-1	once	TRBJ1-4	-	CASCLGTNEKLFF	TGCGCCAGCTGCCTAGGTACCAATGAAAAACTGTTTTTT
TRBV27	-	TRBJ2-7	-	CASSLGGSEQYF	TGTGCCAGCAGTTTAGGTGGTAGCGAGCAGTACTTC
TRBV6-5	once	TRBJ2-2	-	CASSLLGGDTGELFF	TGTGCCAGCAGTTTACTGGGCGGGGACACCGGGGAGCTGTTTTTT
TRBV11-2	-	TRBJ2-3	-	CASSALTGSDTQYF	TGTGCCAGCAGCGCACTCACAGGATCGGATACGCAGTATTTT
TRBV18	-	TRBJ1-3	TRBD1	CASSVPGQGPGNTIYF	TGTGCCAGCTCAGTCCCGGGACAGGGTCCCGGAAACACCATATATTTT
TRBV11-2	-	TRBJ2-2	TRBD2	CASSHSGGANTGELFF	TGTGCCAGCAGTCACAGCGGGGGGGCCAACACCGGGGAGCTGTTTTTT
TRBV5-5	-	TRBJ1-5	-	CASSQFDNYQPQHF	TGTGCCAGCAGCCAGTTCGACAATTATCAGCCCCAGCATTTT
TRBV30	once	TRBJ1-2	TRBD1	CAWRGTGVGYTF	TGTGCCTGGAGAGGGACAGGGGTTGGCTACACCTTC
TRBV14	-	TRBJ2-5	TRBD1	CASSPQGALETQYF	TGTGCCAGCAGCCCACAGGGGGCCTTGGAGACCCAGTACTTC
TRBV2	-	TRBJ2-7	-	CASSEDRLGEQYF	TGTGCCAGCAGTGAAGACAGGTTAGGCGAGCAGTACTTC
TRBV27	-	TRBJ2-2	TRBD1	CASSHDRERTGELFF	TGTGCCAGCAGTCACGACAGGGAGAGAACCGGGGAGCTGTTTTTT
TRBV5-1	-	TRBJ2-1	TRBD2	CASSPGLAGGLNNEQFF	TGCGCCAGCAGCCCGGGACTAGCGGGGGGGCTTAACAATGAGCAGTTCTTC
TRBV2	-	TRBJ2-5	TRBD2	CASSKTTSGGETQYF	TGTGCCAGCAGTAAGACGACTAGCGGGGGTGAGACCCAGTACTTC
TRBV5-3	-	TRBJ1-3	-	CARSLAGAGNTIYF	TGTGCCAGAAGTTTAGCAGGGGCTGGAAACACCATATATTTT
TRBV28	once	TRBJ1-4	-	CASSTGVLFEKLFF	TGTGCCAGCAGTACGGGGGTCTTATTTGAAAAACTGTTTTTT